What follows are 16 T cell receptor beta chains derived from one specimen sequenced in a study of OX40 agonist ivuxolimab in advanced cancers. Clones were sequenced by immunoSEQ multiplex PCR, and TCRdb holds only the in-frame ones, with some missing. Of over 65,000 clones listed, around 80% are singletons. The specimen comprised CD4+ or CD8+ T cells sorted from blood, sampled in a trial of the OX40 agonist ivuxolimab. These receptors were taken from an adult with an advanced solid tumor such as melanoma, head and neck, liver or kidney cancer.

The chain employs TRBV7-2 and TRBJ1-6; 9 nucleotides agree with TRBD1. Germline values: CDR1 SGHTA, CDR2 FQGNSA. V trimming: 1 base; J trimming: 0 bases; junction bases outside the gene matches: 7. The CDR3 runs to 19 residues. In nucleotides, the CDR3 is TGTGCCAGCAGCTTAGGCCGACAGGGGGGATACTCCTATAATTCACCCCTCCACTTT. Protein product: CASSLGRQGGYSYNSPLHF.

The gene calls are TRBV7-3 and TRBJ2-1, with 7 bases that match TRBD2. The ends lost 3 bases at V and 4 bases at J; junction bases unmatched: 3. Germline V lookup: CDR1 SGHTA, CDR2 FQGTGA. This CDR3 spans 14 amino acids. The CDR3 protein is CASSFSGTYNEQFF. CDR3 DNA sequence: TGTGCCAGCAGCTTCAGCGGGACGTACAATGAGCAGTTCTTC. Looking up the rest from reference TRBV7-3 and TRBJ2-1 gives the full variable domain: GAGVSQTPSNKVTEKGKYVELRCDPISGHTALYWYRQSLGQGPEFLIYFQGTGAADDSGLPNDRFFAVRPEGSVSTLKIQRTERGDSAVYLCASSFSGTYNEQFFGPGTRLTVL.

CDR3 DNA: TGTGCCAGCAGCGTTGGGACTAGCGGGAGGATCAAGGGGAACACCGGGGAGCTGTTTTTT. Translated, it gives CASSVGTSGRIKGNTGELFF. The chain is built from TRBV9 and TRBJ2-2; TRBD2 agrees at 15 bases. Germline V gene lookup returns CDR1 SGDLS and CDR2 YYNGEE. The trim removed 2 bases at V and 1 base at J, leaving 9 bases unmatched. The CDR3 contains 20 residues.

J is TRBJ2-3 and V is TRBV29-1; a weak D match, TRBD1 (6 bases). Trimming took off 1 base at V and 4 bases at J, with 18 bases between the two ends. Germline V gives CDR1 SQVTM, CDR2 ANQGSEA. This CDR3 region has 16 residues. The CDR3 reads CSVEGVPNRAPDTQYF. The DNA for the CDR3 is TGCAGCGTTGAAGGCGTCCCCAACAGGGCCCCAGATACGCAGTATTTT.

V gene TRBV9 combines with J gene TRBJ2-1, with 7 bases identical to TRBD2. From germline, CDR1 is SGDLS and CDR2 YYNGEE. This CDR3 contains 15 residues. J lost 9 bases, V lost 0 bases, and 9 bases had no gene match. The CDR3 coding sequence is TGTGCCAGCAGCGTAGGTTCGCGGGAGATCGGTGAGCAGTTCTTC. It codes for CASSVGSREIGEQFF. The complete variable domain, with remaining parts taken from reference TRBV9 and TRBJ2-1, reads DSGVTQTPKHLITATGQRVTLRCSPRSGDLSVYWYQQSLDQGLQFLIQYYNGEERAKGNILERFSAQQFPDLHSELNLSSLELGDSALYFCASSVGSREIGEQFFGPGTRLTVL.

The chain is built from TRBV7-2 and TRBJ2-7; perhaps TRBD2 as D (5 bases). There are 11 residues in the CDR3. Germline V lookup: CDR1 SGHTA, CDR2 FQGNSA. V was cut by 5 bases and J by 9 bases, with 11 bases left in between. The CDR3 sequence is CASSRTGGQYF. In DNA form, the CDR3 reads TGTGCCAGCAGCCGGACCGGAGGGCAGTACTTC.

The chain is built from TRBV9 and TRBJ1-1; no clear D. Trimming removed 6 bases from V and 5 bases from J, with 14 bases in between. The CDR3 length is 13 residues. CDR1 is SGDLS and CDR2 is YYNGEE in the germline V gene. The CDR3 reads CASTFFVGTEAFF. For the CDR3, the DNA is TGTGCCAGCACGTTTTTCGTAGGAACTGAAGCTTTCTTT.

This clone was detected only a few times. The chain is built from TRBV2 and TRBJ1-2; D call uncertain. The CDR3 is 12 residues long. The germline gives CDR1 SNHLY, CDR2 FYNNEI. Trimming cost V 5 bases and J 3 bases, with 7 bases left between them. The CDR3 region is CASSRVDYGYTF. In DNA form, the CDR3 reads TGTGCCAGCAGTAGGGTAGACTATGGCTACACCTTC.

The V and J genes are TRBV6-5 and TRBJ2-7; D gene uncertain. From germline, CDR1 is MNHEY and CDR2 SVGAGI. Trimming took 6 bases from V and 3 from J, leaving 12 bases between them. The length of the CDR3 is 13 residues. The CDR3 coding sequence is TGTGCCAGCAGACCAACCTGGGGCTACGAGCAGTACGTC. This translates into CASRPTWGYEQYV.

This clone was counted only a few times. The chain links TRBV6-5 to TRBJ2-7, with D perhaps being TRBD1 or TRBD2 (5 bases each). Germline values: CDR1 MNHEY, CDR2 SVGAGI. Between the trimmed V and J ends, which lost 5 bases and 1 base, there was a span of 15 bases. The CDR3 extends over 15 amino acids. CDR3 sequence (DNA): TGTGCCAGCAGTAGGGGACGCCTCAATTCCTACGAGCAGTACTTC. Protein: CASSRGRLNSYEQYF.

J is TRBJ2-2 and V is TRBV6-5; D not certain. The germline gives CDR1 MNHEY, CDR2 SVGAGI. This CDR3 is 14 amino acids long. V was pared by 3 bases and J by 1 base, with 6 bases between. The CDR3 bases are TGTGCCAGCAGTTATGGTCGGAACACCGGGGAGCTGTTTTTT. Protein product: CASSYGRNTGELFF.

The chain couples TRBV27 to TRBJ1-1, with D possibly TRBD1 on 6 matching bases. The germline V and J ends were trimmed by 4 bases and 1 base, with 7 bases remaining between them. The CDR3 is made up of 13 amino acids. CDR1 MNHEY and CDR2 SMNVEV come from the germline V gene (reference sequence). CDR3 coding DNA: TGTGCCAGCAGTTCACAGGGGAACACTGAAGCTTTCTTT. As protein: CASSSQGNTEAFF.

The chain uses TRBV2 and TRBJ1-5; D is unresolved. The germline V and J ends were trimmed by 2 bases and 6 bases, with 8 bases remaining between them. CDR3 length: 13 residues. From germline, CDR1 is SNHLY and CDR2 FYNNEI. CDR3 sequence: CASSEYRGQPQHF. In DNA, the CDR3 is TGTGCCAGCAGTGAATACCGTGGTCAGCCCCAGCATTTT.

The rearrangement uses TRBV28 and TRBJ2-1; 9 bases are shared with TRBD2. V gave up 3 bases and J gave up 3 bases; unmatched junction bases: 12. The germline gives CDR1 MDHEN, CDR2 SYDVKM. This CDR3 is built from 18 residues. CDR3 sequence (DNA): TGTGCCAGCAGTTTGTGGCCTAGCGGGGACCCGGGCTACAATGAGCAGTTCTTC. This codes for CASSLWPSGDPGYNEQFF.

The V gene is TRBV7-8, the J gene TRBJ1-2, with D possibly TRBD1 on 5 matching bases. The CDR3 runs 15 residues. Trimming shortened V by 3 bases and J by 0 bases, and 11 bases separated the two germline ends. The germline V gene has CDR1 SGHVS and CDR2 FQNEAQ. The CDR3 loop is CASSLSDSANYGYTF. CDR3 DNA sequence: TGTGCCAGCAGCTTGAGCGACAGCGCTAACTATGGCTACACCTTC.

Here the CDR3 DNA reads TGTGCCAGCAGTTACTTAGGAGATGGCTACACCTTC. This gives the protein CASSYLGDGYTF. V and J are TRBV6-5 and TRBJ1-2; D is unclear. The CDR3 consists of 12 residues. The germline V gene has CDR1 MNHEY and CDR2 SVGAGI. The V gene lost 1 base and the J gene lost 6 bases, with 6 bases spanning the gap.